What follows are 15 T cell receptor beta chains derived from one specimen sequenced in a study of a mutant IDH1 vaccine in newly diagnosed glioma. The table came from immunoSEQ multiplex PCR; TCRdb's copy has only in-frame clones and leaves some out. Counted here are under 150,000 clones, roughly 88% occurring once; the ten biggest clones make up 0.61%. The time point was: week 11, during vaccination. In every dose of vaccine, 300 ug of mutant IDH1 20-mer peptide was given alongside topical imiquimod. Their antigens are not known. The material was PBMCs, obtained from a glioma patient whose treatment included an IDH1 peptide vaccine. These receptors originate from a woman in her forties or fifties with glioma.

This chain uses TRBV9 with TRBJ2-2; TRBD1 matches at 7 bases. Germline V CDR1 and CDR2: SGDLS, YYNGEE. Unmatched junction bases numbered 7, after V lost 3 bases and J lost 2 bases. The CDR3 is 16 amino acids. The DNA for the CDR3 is TGTGCCAGCAGCGCTCCTTGGACAGGAAACACCGGGGAGCTGTTTTTT. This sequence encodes CASSAPWTGNTGELFF.

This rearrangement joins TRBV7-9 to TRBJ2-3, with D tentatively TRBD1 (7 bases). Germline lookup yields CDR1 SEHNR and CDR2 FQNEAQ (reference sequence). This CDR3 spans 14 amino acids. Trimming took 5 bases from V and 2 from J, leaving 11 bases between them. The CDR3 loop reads CASSRQGLTDTQYF. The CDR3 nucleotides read TGTGCCAGCAGCCGACAGGGACTCACAGATACGCAGTATTTT.

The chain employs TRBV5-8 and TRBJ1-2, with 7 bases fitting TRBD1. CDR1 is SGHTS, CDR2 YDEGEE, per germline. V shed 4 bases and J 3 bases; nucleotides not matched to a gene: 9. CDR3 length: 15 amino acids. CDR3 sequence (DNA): TGTGCCAGCAGCCCACGGGACAGAGAATACTATGGCTACACCTTC. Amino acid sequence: CASSPRDREYYGYTF.

CDR3 region: CAWMDNSGNTIYF. For the CDR3, the DNA is TGTGCCTGGATGGACAACTCTGGAAACACCATATATTTT. The J gene is TRBJ1-3, the V gene TRBV30; D may be TRBD1 (5 bases). The CDR3 runs 13 residues. CDR1 is GTSNPN, CDR2 SVGIG, per germline (reference sequence). V lost 4 bases, J lost 0 bases, and 7 bases lay in between.

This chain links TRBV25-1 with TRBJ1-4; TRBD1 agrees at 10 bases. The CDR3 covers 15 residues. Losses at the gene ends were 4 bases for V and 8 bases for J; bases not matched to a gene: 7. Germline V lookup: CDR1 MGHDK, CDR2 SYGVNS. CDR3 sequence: CASSASDRGREKLFF. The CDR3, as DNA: TGTGCCAGCAGTGCCTCAGACAGGGGGCGGGAAAAACTGTTTTTT.

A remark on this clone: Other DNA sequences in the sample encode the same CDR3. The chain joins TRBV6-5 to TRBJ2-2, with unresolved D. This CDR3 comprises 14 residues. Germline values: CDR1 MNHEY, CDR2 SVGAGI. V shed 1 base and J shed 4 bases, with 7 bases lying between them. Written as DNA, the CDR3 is TGTGCCAGCAGTTACTGGGCTTCCACCGGGGAGCTGTTTTTT. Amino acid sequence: CASSYWASTGELFF.

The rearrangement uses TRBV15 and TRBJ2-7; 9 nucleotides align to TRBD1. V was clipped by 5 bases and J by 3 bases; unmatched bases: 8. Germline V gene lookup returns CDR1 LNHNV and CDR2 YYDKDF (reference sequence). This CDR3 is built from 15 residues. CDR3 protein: CATSLLGTGNYEQYF. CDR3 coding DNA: TGTGCCACCAGCTTGCTAGGGACAGGGAACTACGAGCAGTACTTC.

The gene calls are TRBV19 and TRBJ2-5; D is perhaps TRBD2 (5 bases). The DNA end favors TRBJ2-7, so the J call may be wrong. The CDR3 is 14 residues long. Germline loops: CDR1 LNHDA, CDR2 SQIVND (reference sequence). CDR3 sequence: CASSSQADSYEQYF. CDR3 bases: TGTGCCAGTAGTTCTCAAGCGGACTCCTACGAGCAGTACTTC.

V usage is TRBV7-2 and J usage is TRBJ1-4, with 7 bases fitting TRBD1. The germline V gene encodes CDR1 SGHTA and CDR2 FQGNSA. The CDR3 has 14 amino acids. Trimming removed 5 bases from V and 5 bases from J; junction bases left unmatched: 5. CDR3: CASSRDRRNEKLFF. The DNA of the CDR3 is TGTGCCAGCAGCCGGGACAGAAGAAATGAAAAACTGTTTTTT.

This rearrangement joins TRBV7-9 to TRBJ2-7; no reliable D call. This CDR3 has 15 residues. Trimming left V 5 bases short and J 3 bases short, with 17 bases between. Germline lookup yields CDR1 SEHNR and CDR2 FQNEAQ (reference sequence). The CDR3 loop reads CASSLNTIPGYEQYF. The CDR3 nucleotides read TGTGCCAGCAGCCTAAATACAATTCCGGGCTACGAGCAGTACTTC.

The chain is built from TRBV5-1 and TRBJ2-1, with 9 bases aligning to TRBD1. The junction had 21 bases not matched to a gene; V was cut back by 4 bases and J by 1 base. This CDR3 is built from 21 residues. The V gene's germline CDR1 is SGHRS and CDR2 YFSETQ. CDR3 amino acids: CASSLPNGTGRTEVSYNEQFF. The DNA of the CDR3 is TGCGCCAGCAGCCTTCCGAACGGGACAGGGAGGACCGAGGTATCCTACAATGAGCAGTTCTTC.

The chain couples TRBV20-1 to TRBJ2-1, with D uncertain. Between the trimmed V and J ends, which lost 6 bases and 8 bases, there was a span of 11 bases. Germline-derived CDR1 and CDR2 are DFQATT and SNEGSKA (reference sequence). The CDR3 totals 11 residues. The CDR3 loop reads CSALNGYEQFF. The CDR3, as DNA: TGCAGTGCCCTAAACGGGTATGAGCAGTTCTTC.

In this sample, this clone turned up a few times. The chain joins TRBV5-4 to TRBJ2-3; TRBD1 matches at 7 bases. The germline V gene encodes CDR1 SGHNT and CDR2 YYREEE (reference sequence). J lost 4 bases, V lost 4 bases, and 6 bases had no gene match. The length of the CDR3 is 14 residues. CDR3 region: CASSQRQGADTQYF. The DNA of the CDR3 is TGTGCCAGCAGCCAACGACAGGGCGCAGATACGCAGTATTTT.

CDR3 coding DNA: TGTGCCAGTAGTATCCGGACAGGGTGGGAAGAGACCCAGTACTTC. It yields the protein CASSIRTGWEETQYF. The chain has TRBV19 and TRBJ2-5; 8 nucleotides line up with TRBD1. Germline V gives CDR1 LNHDA, CDR2 SQIVND (reference sequence). V shed 3 bases, J shed 3 bases, and the junction held 6 bases outside the gene matches. The CDR3 is made up of 15 amino acids.

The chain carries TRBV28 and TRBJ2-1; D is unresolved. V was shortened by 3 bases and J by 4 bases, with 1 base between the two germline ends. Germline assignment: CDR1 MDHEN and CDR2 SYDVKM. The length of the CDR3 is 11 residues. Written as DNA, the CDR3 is TGTGCCAGCAGTTTTTACAATGAGCAGTTCTTC. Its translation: CASSFYNEQFF.